The present entry profiles one TCR beta chain with its context. Under the authors' procedure: Estimates of nucleated cell counts were drawn from the amplification of reference gene primers. Here immunoSEQ multiplex PCR was the method, and the copy in TCRdb shows in-frame clones only, minus some. The D gene and trimming were derived from the DNA, and the V and J assignments and clone size from that table. The table has a few hundred thousand clones, around four fifths seen once. This CDR3 spans 14 amino acids. V lost 3 bases and J 11 bases, leaving 14 bases between the germline ends. Germline V CDR1 and CDR2: KGHSH, LQKENI. This record belongs to a study of blood T cell repertoires in COVID-19. For the study at large: There were acute and convalescent COVID-19 samples, and they came from the United States, Italy and Spain.

This sequence originates from a woman aged 50 to 65 with acute or convalescent COVID-19. The sequenced sample consisted of peripheral blood. The V call is TRBV18, the J call TRBJ1-6, with D hard to call. CDR3 nucleotide sequence: TGTGCCAGCTCACCGGACGGTCCCGGGGCACCCCTCCACTTT. Its protein is CASSPDGPGAPLHF.